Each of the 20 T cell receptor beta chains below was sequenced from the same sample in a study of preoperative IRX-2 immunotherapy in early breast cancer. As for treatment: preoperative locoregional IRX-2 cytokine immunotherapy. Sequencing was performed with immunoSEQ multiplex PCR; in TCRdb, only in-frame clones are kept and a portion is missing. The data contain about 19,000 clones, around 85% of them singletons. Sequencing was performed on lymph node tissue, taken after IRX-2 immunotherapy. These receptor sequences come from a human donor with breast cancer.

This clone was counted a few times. The DNA of the CDR3 is TGTGCCAGCAGCCCAGGGGTGGTAGACACAGATACGCAGTATTTT. This gives the protein CASSPGVVDTDTQYF. This chain links TRBV11-3 with TRBJ2-3, with D possibly matching TRBD1 (6 bases). This CDR3 region has 15 residues. In germline, CDR1 is SGHNT, CDR2 YENEEA. The V end lost 5 bases, the J end lost 2 bases, and 14 bases lay between the germline ends.

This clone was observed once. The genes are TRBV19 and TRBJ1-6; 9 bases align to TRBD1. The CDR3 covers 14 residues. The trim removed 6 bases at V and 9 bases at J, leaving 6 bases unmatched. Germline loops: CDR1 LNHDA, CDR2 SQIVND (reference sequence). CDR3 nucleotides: TGTGCCAGTAGAGGAGGGACAGGGTTTTCACCCCTCCACTTT. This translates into CASRGGTGFSPLHF.

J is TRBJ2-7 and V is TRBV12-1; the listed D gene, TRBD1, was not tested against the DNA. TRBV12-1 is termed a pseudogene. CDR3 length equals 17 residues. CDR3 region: CASNPPLQGARIYEQYF. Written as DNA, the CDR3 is TGTGCCAGCAACCCCCCCCTACAGGGGGCGAGGATCTACGAGCAGTACTTC.

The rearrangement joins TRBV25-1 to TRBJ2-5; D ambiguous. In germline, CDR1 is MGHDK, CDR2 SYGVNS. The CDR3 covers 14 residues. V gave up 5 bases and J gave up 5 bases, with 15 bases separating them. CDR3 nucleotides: TGTGCCAGCAGTTCCGGGCCGAGTTATGAGACCCAGTACTTC. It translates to CASSSGPSYETQYF.

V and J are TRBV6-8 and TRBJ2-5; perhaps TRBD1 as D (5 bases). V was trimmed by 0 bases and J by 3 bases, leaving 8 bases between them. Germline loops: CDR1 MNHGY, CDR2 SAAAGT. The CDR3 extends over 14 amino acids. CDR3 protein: CASSYSSREETQYF. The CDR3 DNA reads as TGTGCCAGCAGTTACTCGTCCAGGGAAGAGACCCAGTACTTC.

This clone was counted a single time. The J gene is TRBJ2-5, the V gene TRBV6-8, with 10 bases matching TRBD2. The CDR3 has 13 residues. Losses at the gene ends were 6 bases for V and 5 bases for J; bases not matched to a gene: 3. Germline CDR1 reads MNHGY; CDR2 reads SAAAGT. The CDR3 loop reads CASRTSGWETQYF. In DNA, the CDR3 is TGTGCCAGCAGGACTAGCGGGTGGGAGACCCAGTACTTC.

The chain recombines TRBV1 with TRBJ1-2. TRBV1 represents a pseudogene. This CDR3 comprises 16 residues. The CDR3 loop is CASSQAPGGANYGYTF. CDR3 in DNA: TGCGCCAGCAGCCAAGCCCCCGGGGGGGCGAACTATGGCTACACCTTC.

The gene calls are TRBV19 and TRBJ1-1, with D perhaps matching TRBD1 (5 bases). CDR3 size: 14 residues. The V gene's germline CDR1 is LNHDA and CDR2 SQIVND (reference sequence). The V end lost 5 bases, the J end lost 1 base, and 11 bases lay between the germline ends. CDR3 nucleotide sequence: TGTGCCAGTAGTCGGGGGTCAGCGAACACTGAAGCTTTCTTT. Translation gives CASSRGSANTEAFF.

The DNA for the CDR3 is TGTGCTAGTGGTTTGGCCAGTGGCAGGGGTTACGAGCAGTACTTC. It translates to CASGLASGRGYEQYF. The J gene is TRBJ2-7, the V gene TRBV12-5, with D perhaps TRBD1 (6 bases). CDR1 LGHNT and CDR2 FRNRAP come from the germline V gene. Between the trimmed V and J ends, which lost 1 base and 4 bases, there was a span of 14 bases. The CDR3 covers 15 residues.

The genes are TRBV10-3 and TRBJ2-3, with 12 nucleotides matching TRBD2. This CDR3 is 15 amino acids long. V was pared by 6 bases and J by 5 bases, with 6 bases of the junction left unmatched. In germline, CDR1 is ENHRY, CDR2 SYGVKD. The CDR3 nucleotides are TGTGCCATCAGGGAGACTAGCGGGGGAGGAGATACGCAGTATTTT. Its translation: CAIRETSGGGDTQYF.

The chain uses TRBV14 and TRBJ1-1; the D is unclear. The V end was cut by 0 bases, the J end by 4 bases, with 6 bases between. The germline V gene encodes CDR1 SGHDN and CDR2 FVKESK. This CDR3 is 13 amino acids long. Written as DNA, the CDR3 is TGTGCCAGCAGCCAAGATCTAATCACTGAAGCTTTCTTT. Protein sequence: CASSQDLITEAFF.

The CDR3 spells CASTSRARSVGTEAFF. The CDR3 DNA sequence: TGTGCCAGCACTTCCCGGGCGAGAAGCGTGGGGACTGAAGCTTTCTTT. The rearrangement uses TRBV6-8 and TRBJ1-1, with D hard to call. V lost 7 bases, J lost 5 bases, and 23 bases lay in between. This CDR3 spans 16 amino acids. CDR1 and CDR2 from the germline V gene are MNHGY and SAAAGT.

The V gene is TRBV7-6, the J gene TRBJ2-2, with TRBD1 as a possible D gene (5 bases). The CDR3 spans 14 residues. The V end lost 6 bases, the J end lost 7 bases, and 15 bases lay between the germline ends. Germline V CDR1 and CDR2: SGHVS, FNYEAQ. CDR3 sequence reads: CASSYLGVGGELFF. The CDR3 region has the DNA TGTGCCAGCAGTTACTTAGGGGTCGGCGGGGAGCTGTTTTTT.

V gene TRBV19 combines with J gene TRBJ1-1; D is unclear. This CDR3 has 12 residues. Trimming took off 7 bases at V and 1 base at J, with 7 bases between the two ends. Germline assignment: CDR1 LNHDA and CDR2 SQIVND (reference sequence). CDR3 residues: CASTRTNTEAFF. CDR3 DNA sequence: TGTGCCAGTACAAGAACGAACACTGAAGCTTTCTTT.

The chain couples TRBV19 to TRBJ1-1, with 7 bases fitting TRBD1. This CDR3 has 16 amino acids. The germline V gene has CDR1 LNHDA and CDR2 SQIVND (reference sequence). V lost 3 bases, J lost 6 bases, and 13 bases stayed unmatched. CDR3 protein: CASSMISGGLLAEAFF. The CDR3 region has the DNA TGTGCCAGTAGTATGATTTCAGGGGGACTCCTCGCTGAAGCTTTCTTT. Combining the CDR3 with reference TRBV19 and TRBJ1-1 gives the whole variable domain DGGITQSPKYLFRKEGQNVTLSCEQNLNHDAMYWYRQDPGQGLRLIYYSQIVNDFQKGDIAEGYSVSREKKESFPLTVTSAQKNPTAFYLCASSMISGGLLAEAFFGQGTRLTVV.

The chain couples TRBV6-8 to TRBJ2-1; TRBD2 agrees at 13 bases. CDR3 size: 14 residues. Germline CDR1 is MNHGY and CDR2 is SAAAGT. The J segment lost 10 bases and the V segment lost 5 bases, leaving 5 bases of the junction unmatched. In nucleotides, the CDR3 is TGTGCCAGCAGTGGACTAGCGGGAGAGGGAGAGCAGTTCTTC. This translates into CASSGLAGEGEQFF.

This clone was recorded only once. The CDR3 reads CASSLGARTDTQYF. The CDR3 DNA is TGTGCCAGCAGCTTAGGAGCCCGCACAGATACGCAGTATTTT. This rearrangement joins TRBV11-3 to TRBJ2-3, with D hard to call. V lost 1 base and J lost 1, with 6 bases in between. Germline CDR1 is SGHNT and CDR2 is YENEEA. The CDR3 is 14 amino acids.

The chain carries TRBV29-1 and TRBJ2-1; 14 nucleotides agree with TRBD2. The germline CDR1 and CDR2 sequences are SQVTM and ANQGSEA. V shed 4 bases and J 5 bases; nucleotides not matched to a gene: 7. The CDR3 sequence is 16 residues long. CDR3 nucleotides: TGCAGCGTTGGACTAGCGGGAGGGCCGTGGCACAATGAGCAGTTCTTC. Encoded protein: CSVGLAGGPWHNEQFF.

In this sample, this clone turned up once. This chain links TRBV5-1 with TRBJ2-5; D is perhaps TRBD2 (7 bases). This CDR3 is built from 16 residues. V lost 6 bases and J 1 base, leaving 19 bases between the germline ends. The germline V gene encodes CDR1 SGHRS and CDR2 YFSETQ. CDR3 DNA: TGCGCCAGCAACGACCGTAGACGGGGGGCCCAAGAGACCCAGTACTTC. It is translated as CASNDRRRGAQETQYF.

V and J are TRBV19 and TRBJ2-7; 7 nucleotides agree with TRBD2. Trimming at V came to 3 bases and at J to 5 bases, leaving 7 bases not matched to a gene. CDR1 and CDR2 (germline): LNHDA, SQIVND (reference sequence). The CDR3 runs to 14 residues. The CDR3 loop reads CASSMGPGLDEQYF. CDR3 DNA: TGTGCCAGTAGTATGGGACCCGGACTAGACGAGCAGTACTTC.